This TCR beta chain is from a study of OX40 agonist ivuxolimab in advanced cancers. Only in-frame clones appear in the TCRdb table, and some are missing; sequencing was by immunoSEQ multiplex PCR. In the table there are roughly 70,000 clones, about 86% of which are singletons. The V gene's germline CDR1 is SGDLS and CDR2 YYNGEE. The CDR3 contains 12 residues. Between the trimmed V and J ends, which lost 3 bases and 9 bases, there was a span of 11 bases. The receptor comes from an adult with an advanced solid tumor such as melanoma, head and neck, liver or kidney cancer. The chain joins TRBV9 to TRBJ2-3; D is ambiguous. The sample in question was CD4+ or CD8+ T cells sorted from blood, obtained in a trial of the OX40 agonist ivuxolimab. This CDR3 reads CASSDSMWTQYF. For the CDR3, the DNA is TGTGCCAGCAGCGATTCTATGTGGACGCAGTATTTT.